These 7 T cell receptor beta chains were all obtained from the same sample, sequenced in a study of tissue T cells after allogeneic stem cell transplantation. The data were produced by immunoSEQ multiplex PCR, yet TCRdb's version contains in-frame clones alone and is incomplete. The sample yields some 4,700 clones, about 32% seen once. Time point meaning: mouse harvest day 14 after allogeneic transplant. Mouse grafts combined 10^7 T-cell-depleted bone marrow cells with 10^6 splenic CD5+ T cells. The sequenced sample consisted of skin. These receptors were obtained from a female BALB/c mouse given C57BL/6 T cells with graft-versus-host disease after an allogeneic hematopoietic cell transplant.

By frequency in the sample, this clone is medium-sized (0.01 to 0.1%). All gene names here are mouse names. The read halts 1 residue ahead of the CDR3 end, with the missing end drawn from the germline J gene. The chain recombines TRBV26 with TRBJ2-7; no firm D call. The CDR3 contains 14 residues. V dropped 0 bases and J dropped 0 bases, with 6 bases sitting between them. Germline CDR1 is KGHPV and CDR2 is FQNQEV (reference sequence). CDR3 DNA (partial): TGTGCCAGCAGTCTGTCGCGGGGCTCCTATGAACAGTAC. Protein product: CASSLSRGSYEQY. The whole CDR3 protein is CASSLSRGSYEQYF.

On this clone itself: Mouse gene names and germline throughout. The read comes to an end 1 residue before the CDR3 does, leaving the germline J gene to fill in the end. This chain connects TRBV19 to TRBJ1-4; no clear D. Trimming removed 5 bases at V and 4 bases at J, with 6 bases between. Germline assignment: CDR1 FNHDT and CDR2 SITEND (reference sequence). The CDR3 has 12 amino acids. The CDR3 sequence is CASRYSNERLFF. CDR3 DNA (partial): TGTGCCAGCAGATACAGCAACGAAAGATTATTT. Drawing the rest from reference TRBV19 and TRBJ1-4, the complete variable domain is GGIITQTPKFLIGQEGQKLTLKCQQNFNHDTMYWYRQDSGKGLRLIYYSITENDLQKGDLSEGYDASREKKSSFSLTVTSAQKNEMAVFLCASRYSNERLFFGHGTKLSVL.

This clone was picked up a small number of times. The genes and germline here are from mouse. The read falls 1 residue short of the CDR3 end, and the missing part is taken from the germline J gene. The chain joins TRBV19 to TRBJ1-1, with no clear D. CDR1 FNHDT and CDR2 SITEND come from the germline V gene (reference sequence). Trimming removed 2 bases at V and 2 bases at J, with 7 bases between. The length of the CDR3 is 13 residues. Partial CDR3 DNA: TGTGCCAGCAGTATGAACATCAACACAGAAGTCTTC. Its translation: CASSMNINTEVF. The entire CDR3 protein reads CASSMNINTEVFF.

This clone was seen a few times. The gene names here belong to mouse. The CDR3 loop is CASSQGVFF. The sequenced part of the CDR3 DNA is TGTGCCAGCAGCCAAGGGGTCTTC. The rearrangement uses TRBV5 and TRBJ1-1; unclear D gene. The CDR3 goes on 1 residue after the read ends, and that part is filled in from the germline J gene. Germline V gene lookup returns CDR1 LGHNA and CDR2 YNLKQL (reference sequence). V gave up 1 base and J gave up 11 bases, with 2 bases separating them. The CDR3 is 9 amino acids.

The sample holds a few counts of this clone. Here the gene names and germline are mouse. The CDR3 end falls 1 residue outside the read, so it is completed with the germline J gene. The same CDR3 arises from other DNA sequences in this sample as well. The chain carries TRBV26 and TRBJ2-3; possibly TRBD1 for D (5 bases). The CDR3 is 14 residues long. V lost 4 bases, J lost 0 bases, and 8 bases lay in between. The V gene's germline CDR1 is KGHPV and CDR2 FQNQEV (reference sequence). The CDR3 sequence is CASSRQGSAETLYF. The CDR3 DNA, read in part, is TGTGCCAGCAGTCGGCAGGGTAGTGCAGAAACGCTGTAT.

As regards this clone: Mouse gene names and germline throughout. The CDR3 DNA, read in part, is TGTGCCAGCAGCTTGACAGCAAACACCGGGCAGCTCTAC. It specifies CASSLTANTGQLY. The complete CDR3 sequence is CASSLTANTGQLYF. V gene TRBV3 combines with J gene TRBJ2-2; a possible D gene is TRBD1 (5 bases). Coverage ceases 1 residue before the CDR3 finishes, and the germline J gene fills in the end. CDR1 is SNHLY and CDR2 is FYNGKV in the germline V gene (reference sequence). V shed 3 bases and J shed 0 bases, with 5 bases lying between them. This CDR3 is built from 14 residues. Drawing the rest from reference TRBV3 and TRBJ2-2, the complete variable domain is GPKVLQIPSHQIIDMGQMVTLNCDPVSNHLYFYWYKQILGQQMEFLVNFYNGKVMEKSKLFKDQFSVERPDGSYFTLKIQPTALEDSAVYFCASSLTANTGQLYFGEGSKLTVL.

Notes on this clone: Gene and germline names: mouse. The read terminates 1 residue before the CDR3 end, so the remaining end is supplied by the germline J gene. The chain couples TRBV13-1 to TRBJ2-1; D is uncertain. Trimming left V 2 bases short and J 1 base short, with 4 bases between. Per germline, CDR1 NSHNY and CDR2 SYGAGN. This CDR3 is 13 amino acids long. The CDR3 here is CASSDKNYAEQFF. The sequenced CDR3 bases are TGTGCCAGCAGTGACAAAAACTATGCTGAGCAGTTC.